The present T cell receptor (beta chain) was sequenced within a study of T cells in Graves' hyperthyroidism and ophthalmopathy. General study findings and limits: Stable hyperthyroidism was told apart from ophthalmopathy by a model built on 13 V-J features.

From RNA transcripts, TCR beta CDR3 regions were amplified. A set of HTBI primers served as the primers for a first-round RT-PCR of the TCR CDR3. TCRdb analysed the multiplex PCR reads with MiXCR anew, one entry per CDR3 protein. This repertoire shows some 400,000 distinct CDR3 sequences, roughly 14% found once; its top ten account for roughly 20%. Germline assignment: CDR1 MDHEN and CDR2 SYDVKM. The J segment lost 2 bases and the V segment lost 4 bases, leaving 2 bases of the junction unmatched. This CDR3 comprises 16 residues. Comment on this clonotype: Antigen specificity is unknown.

Fresh peripheral blood, roughly 9.6 ml, was the source of the PBMCs. The chain couples TRBV28 to TRBJ1-6, with TRBD1 matching over 10 bases. Sequencing was done on a sample of blood. This TCR was recovered from a man under 40 with Graves' hyperthyroidism that later progressed to Graves' ophthalmopathy. The CDR3 nucleotides are TGTGCCAGCAGTTCGACAGGGGGCGCCTATAATTCACCCCTCCACTTT. As protein: CASSSTGGAYNSPLHF.